The 27 T cell receptor beta chains given below trace back to one sample, sequenced in a study of cytomegalovirus exposure and HLA in healthy donors. This PCR relied on a set of 60 Vbeta primers and 13 Jbeta primers. Some clones are missing from TCRdb's copy, which holds only in-frame ones; the method was immunoSEQ multiplex PCR. The sample contains 75,000 to 100,000 clones, roughly 79% of which appear only once. Sequenced input: PBMCs. These receptors originate from a young man in good health and CMV-seronegative.

This clone was detected only a few times. The J gene is TRBJ2-3, the V gene TRBV9, with 7 nucleotides matching TRBD1. Per germline, CDR1 SGDLS and CDR2 YYNGEE. There are 17 residues in the CDR3. Germline trimming cut 3 bases from V and 6 bases from J; bases unmatched to any gene: 16. The CDR3 region is CASSEGDGTEQVDTQYF. CDR3 in DNA: TGTGCCAGCAGCGAAGGAGACGGGACAGAGCAAGTTGATACGCAGTATTTT.

J is TRBJ1-3 and V is TRBV2, with 9 bases aligning to TRBD1. V lost 0 bases to trimming and J lost 1 base; unmatched junction nucleotides: 1. CDR3 length: 16 residues. The germline V gene has CDR1 SNHLY and CDR2 FYNNEI. The CDR3 region is CASSEAGTGSGNTIYF. DNA of the CDR3: TGTGCCAGCAGTGAAGCGGGGACAGGGTCTGGAAACACCATATATTTT.

The chain couples TRBV7-2 to TRBJ2-3; the D is unclear. The CDR3 sequence is 13 residues long. CDR1 is SGHTA and CDR2 is FQGNSA in the germline V gene. The V end lost 5 bases, the J end lost 5 bases, and 11 bases lay between the germline ends. In DNA form, the CDR3 reads TGTGCCAGCAGCCCCCTCGGTAGAGATACGCAGTATTTT. Encoded protein: CASSPLGRDTQYF.

The CDR3, as DNA: TGTGCCAGCAGCCCCCGGACTAGCGGGGGGGCCGGATTTCCAGATACGCAGTATTTT. This encodes CASSPRTSGGAGFPDTQYF. The chain couples TRBV9 to TRBJ2-3, with 15 bases matching TRBD2. The CDR3 contains 19 residues. The trim removed 4 bases at V and 4 bases at J, leaving 13 bases unmatched. The germline V gene encodes CDR1 SGDLS and CDR2 YYNGEE.

This chain connects TRBV5-4 to TRBJ2-7, with TRBD1 as a possible D gene (5 bases). The ends were cut back, 4 bases at V and 3 bases at J, with 14 bases in the middle. The CDR3 covers 14 residues. Germline V gives CDR1 SGHNT, CDR2 YYREEE (reference sequence). The DNA of the CDR3 is TGTGCCAGCAGCCCCCCCGACAGAAACTACGAGCAGTACTTC. It codes for CASSPPDRNYEQYF. Supplemented by reference TRBV5-4 and TRBJ2-7, the full variable domain reads ETGVTQSPTHLIKTRGQQVTLRCSSQSGHNTVSWYQQALGQGPQFIFQYYREEENGRGNFPPRFSGLQFPNYSSELNVNALELDDSALYLCASSPPDRNYEQYFGPGTRLTVT.

V and J are TRBV27 and TRBJ1-1; the match to TRBD1 covers 8 bases. The germline V gene encodes CDR1 MNHEY and CDR2 SMNVEV (reference sequence). This CDR3 is 14 amino acids long. Trimming removed 3 bases from V and 0 bases from J; junction bases left unmatched: 0. CDR3 residues: CASSLDRVNTEAFF. The CDR3 nucleotides read TGTGCCAGCAGTTTGGACAGGGTGAACACTGAAGCTTTCTTT.

The chain carries TRBV7-2 and TRBJ1-2; TRBD1 might be the D (6 bases). CDR3 length equals 13 residues. Trimming removed 5 bases from V and 13 bases from J, with 20 bases in between. CDR1 and CDR2 from the germline V gene are SGHTA and FQGNSA. The CDR3 is CASSRKPGQSRTF. The CDR3 region has the DNA TGTGCCAGCAGCCGTAAGCCCGGACAGAGCCGCACCTTC.

CDR3 DNA: TGTGCCAGCGCAACCATGGGGGCTAGCTCCTACGAGCAGTACGTC. Residues: CASATMGASSYEQYV. This rearrangement joins TRBV27 to TRBJ2-7, with D possibly TRBD1 on 6 matching bases. CDR3 length: 15 residues. Germline V gene sequence: CDR1 MNHEY, CDR2 SMNVEV (reference sequence). V dropped 8 bases and J dropped 0 bases, with 17 bases sitting between them.

The rearrangement joins TRBV18 to TRBJ2-3; D is ambiguous. Trimming shortened V by 4 bases and J by 6 bases, and 5 bases separated the two germline ends. The CDR3 is 11 amino acids. Germline-derived CDR1 and CDR2 are KGHSH and LQKENI. The CDR3 DNA follows: TGTGCCAGCTCACGCGTGGATACGCAGTATTTT. It specifies CASSRVDTQYF. The full variable domain, in which reference TRBV18 and TRBJ2-3 provide the parts outside the CDR3, is NAGVMQNPRHLVRRRGQEARLRCSPMKGHSHVYWYRQLPEEGLKFMVYLQKENIIDESGMPKERFSAEFPKEGPSILRIQQVVRGDSAAYFCASSRVDTQYFGPGTRLTVL.

This sequence joins TRBV9 and TRBJ2-1; D is undetermined. Germline V gene data show CDR1 as SGDLS and CDR2 as YYNGEE. The CDR3 loop spans 13 amino acids. Trimming shortened V by 3 bases and J by 3 bases, and 7 bases separated the two germline ends. In DNA form, the CDR3 reads TGTGCCAGCAGCGCGGGTGACTACAATGAGCAGTTCTTC. Its translation: CASSAGDYNEQFF.

The rearrangement uses TRBV6-5 and TRBJ2-1; D ambiguous. V lost 2 bases and J 6 bases, leaving 5 bases between the germline ends. The germline CDR1 and CDR2 sequences are MNHEY and SVGAGI. The CDR3 spans 12 residues. CDR3 residues: CASSYGGNEQFF. The CDR3 nucleotides read TGTGCCAGCAGTTACGGCGGCAATGAGCAGTTCTTC.

The table lists this clone with a few counts. The CDR3: CASSAQENTEAFF. CDR3 DNA sequence: TGTGCCAGCAGTGCACAGGAGAACACTGAAGCTTTCTTT. The chain combines TRBV6-5 with TRBJ1-1; tentatively, D is TRBD1 (5 bases). The germline CDR1 and CDR2 sequences are MNHEY and SVGAGI. V dropped 5 bases and J dropped 1 base, with 8 bases sitting between them. The CDR3 is 13 amino acids.

This clone showed up just a few times. The CDR3: CASSNPDREAFF. The CDR3 nucleotides are TGTGCCAGCAGTAATCCCGACAGGGAAGCTTTCTTT. The chain carries TRBV6-6 and TRBJ1-1; D is perhaps TRBD1 (6 bases). The CDR3 is made up of 12 amino acids. The ends were cut back, 5 bases at V and 8 bases at J, with 12 bases in the middle. The V gene's germline CDR1 is MNHNY and CDR2 SVGAGI (reference sequence).

The chain has TRBV7-2 and TRBJ1-2; perhaps TRBD1 as D (5 bases). The CDR3 extends over 16 amino acids. Looked up from germline, CDR1 is SGHTA and CDR2 is FQGNSA. The V end lost 1 base, the J end lost 6 bases, and 18 bases lay between the germline ends. CDR3 DNA sequence: TGTGCCAGCAGCTTAGATCATAACTCGGGGGTTAATGGCTACACCTTC. Amino acids: CASSLDHNSGVNGYTF.

The rearrangement links TRBV7-2 to TRBJ2-5, with D possibly matching TRBD1 (6 bases). Deletions cut 5 bases from V and 2 bases from J, with 9 bases between. Germline V gene sequence: CDR1 SGHTA, CDR2 FQGNSA. This CDR3 is built from 13 residues. The CDR3 coding sequence is TGTGCCAGCAGCCGCGGACAGCAAGAGACCCAGTACTTC. As protein: CASSRGQQETQYF.

The chain joins TRBV28 to TRBJ2-5, with D perhaps matching TRBD2 (6 bases). Trimming removed 1 base from V and 7 bases from J, with 13 bases in between. Germline values: CDR1 MDHEN, CDR2 SYDVKM. There are 14 residues in the CDR3. The CDR3 spells CASSLFRREGTQYF. In DNA, the CDR3 is TGTGCCAGCAGTTTATTCCGGCGGGAAGGGACCCAGTACTTC.

Only one count was recorded for this clone. V usage is TRBV5-6 and J usage is TRBJ1-5, with no clear D. The CDR3 is 16 amino acids. Germline loops: CDR1 SGHDT, CDR2 YYEEEE. V shed 4 bases and J shed 3 bases, with 17 bases lying between them. This CDR3 reads CASSLAWEGFNQPQHF. The CDR3 bases are TGTGCCAGCAGCCTGGCCTGGGAGGGATTCAATCAGCCCCAGCATTTT.

In regard to this clone: In the same sample, other DNA sequences code for this CDR3. The gene calls are TRBV6-1 and TRBJ2-1; TRBD2 matches 10 bases. Trimming removed 3 bases from V and 4 bases from J; junction bases left unmatched: 3. CDR1 is MNHNS and CDR2 is SASEGT in the germline V gene. CDR3 length: 15 residues. CDR3 sequence: CASSERTSGYNEQFF. The CDR3 DNA sequence: TGTGCCAGCAGTGAGCGGACTAGCGGTTACAATGAGCAGTTCTTC.

This clone was counted only a few times. The chain is built from TRBV6-5 and TRBJ1-1; the D gene is possibly TRBD1 (5 bases). V gave up 2 bases and J gave up 1 base, with 11 bases separating them. Germline loops: CDR1 MNHEY, CDR2 SVGAGI. The CDR3 contains 15 residues. CDR3: CASSYVRARNTEAFF. The CDR3 coding sequence is TGTGCCAGCAGTTACGTCAGGGCTAGGAACACTGAAGCTTTCTTT.

The CDR3 loop is CASSLKGRDSTTLNYGYTF. The DNA of the CDR3 is TGTGCCAGCAGCTTAAAGGGTCGGGACAGCACTACCCTTAACTATGGCTACACCTTC. The chain joins TRBV7-9 to TRBJ1-2; 7 bases align to TRBD1. Germline loops: CDR1 SEHNR, CDR2 FQNEAQ (reference sequence). J gave up 1 base and V 2 bases, and 16 bases lay outside the gene matches. The CDR3 sequence is 19 residues long.

A note on this clone: An end of the junction differs from the germline gene, which may be a read error. The chain uses TRBV7-9 and TRBJ2-3; 10 bases are shared with TRBD1. CDR1 is SEHNR, CDR2 FQNEAQ, per germline (reference sequence). CDR3 length: 15 amino acids. CDR3 coding DNA: TGTTCCAGCAGCGACCGGGACAGGGGATCAGATACGCAGTATTTT. This encodes CSSSDRDRGSDTQYF. The variable domain in full, with the rest retrieved from reference TRBV7-9 and TRBJ2-3, is DTGVSQNPRHKITKRGQNVTFRCDPISEHNRLYWYRQTLGQGPEFLTYFQNEAQLEKSRLLSDRFSAERPKGSFSTLEIQRTEQGDSAMYLCSSSDRDRGSDTQYFGPGTRLTVL.

The genes are TRBV7-2 and TRBJ2-5; 9 positions match TRBD2. Germline V lookup: CDR1 SGHTA, CDR2 FQGNSA. With V trimmed by 5 bases and J by 9 bases, 19 bases remained unmatched. CDR3 length: 17 residues. The CDR3 region has the DNA TGTGCCAGCAGCCCCAGGAGGAGCGGGGGGCTCTTGGGGTCCCAGTACTTC. Amino acids: CASSPRRSGGLLGSQYF. The whole variable domain, remainder taken from reference TRBV7-2 and TRBJ2-5, is GAGVSQSPSNKVTEKGKDVELRCDPISGHTALYWYRQSLGQGLEFLIYFQGNSAPDKSGLPSDRFSAERTGGSVSTLTIQRTQQEDSAVYLCASSPRRSGGLLGSQYFGPGTRLLVL.

The genes are TRBV13 and TRBJ2-2; D remains unclear. The length of the CDR3 is 12 residues. V gave up 2 bases and J gave up 13 bases, with 11 bases separating them. CDR1 PRHDT and CDR2 FYEKMQ come from the germline V gene (reference sequence). The CDR3 sequence: CASSLTPTGLFF. The DNA of the CDR3 is TGTGCCAGCAGCTTAACACCAACGGGGCTGTTTTTT.

This chain uses TRBV27 with TRBJ2-1; 7 positions agree with TRBD2. In germline, CDR1 is MNHEY, CDR2 SMNVEV (reference sequence). The CDR3 spans 14 residues. J gave up 2 bases and V 4 bases, and 2 bases lay outside the gene matches. As DNA, the CDR3 is TGTGCCAGCAGTTACCTAGCGGCCTACAATGAGCAGTTCTTC. Protein sequence: CASSYLAAYNEQFF.

V and J are TRBV27 and TRBJ1-2, with 8 bases lining up with TRBD1. Germline trimming cut 3 bases from V and 4 bases from J; bases unmatched to any gene: 4. CDR3 length: 14 residues. Germline V gene sequence: CDR1 MNHEY, CDR2 SMNVEV (reference sequence). The CDR3 DNA follows: TGTGCCAGCAGTTTTTCAGGGGGCGGCTATGGCTACACCTTC. Encoded protein: CASSFSGGGYGYTF.

The rearrangement joins TRBV7-9 to TRBJ2-1; tentative D call: TRBD1 (7 bases). Germline loops: CDR1 SEHNR, CDR2 FQNEAQ (reference sequence). V dropped 1 base and J dropped 6 bases, with 13 bases sitting between them. The CDR3 runs to 15 residues. The CDR3 sequence is CASSLVWQGGNEQFF. CDR3 DNA: TGTGCCAGCAGCTTAGTGTGGCAGGGGGGCAATGAGCAGTTCTTC.

The rearrangement uses TRBV5-6 and TRBJ2-1, with D possibly TRBD2 on 6 matching bases. The CDR3 length is 16 residues. Trimming stripped 0 bases from V and 3 bases from J, with 13 bases between. Per the germline V gene, CDR1 is SGHDT and CDR2 is YYEEEE. CDR3 amino acids: CASSLDGPGSYNEQFF. For the CDR3, the DNA is TGTGCCAGCAGCTTGGACGGCCCCGGGAGCTACAATGAGCAGTTCTTC.